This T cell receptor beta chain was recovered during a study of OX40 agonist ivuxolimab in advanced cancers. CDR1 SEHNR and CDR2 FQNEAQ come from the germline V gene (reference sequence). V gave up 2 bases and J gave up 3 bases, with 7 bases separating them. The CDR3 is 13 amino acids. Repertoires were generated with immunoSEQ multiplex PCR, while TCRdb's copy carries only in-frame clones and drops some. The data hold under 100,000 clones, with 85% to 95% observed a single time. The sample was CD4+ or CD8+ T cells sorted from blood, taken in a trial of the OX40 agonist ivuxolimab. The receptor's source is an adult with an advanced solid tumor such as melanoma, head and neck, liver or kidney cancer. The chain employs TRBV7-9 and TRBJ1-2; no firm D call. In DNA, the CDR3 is TGTGCCAGCAGCTTACTACTGTACTATGGCTACACCTTC. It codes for CASSLLLYYGYTF. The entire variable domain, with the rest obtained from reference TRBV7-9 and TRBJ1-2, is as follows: DTGVSQNPRHKITKRGQNVTFRCDPISEHNRLYWYRQTLGQGPEFLTYFQNEAQLEKSRLLSDRFSAERPKGSFSTLEIQRTEQGDSAMYLCASSLLLYYGYTFGSGTRLTVV.